The 10 T cell receptor beta chains listed next were all sequenced from one sample in a study of control samples from healthy donors and cancer patients (dated by TCRdb to 2020 to 2021). Library creation used the immunoSEQ multiplex PCR assay. The immuneACCESS repertoire file appears here via TCRdb, limited to in-frame rearrangements. These files lack a portion of the clones; in checked studies, under half of the deficit traces to unresolved V genes, and the cause of the others is not known. This sample gives 78,000 or so clones in total; roughly 87% of them show up just once. The top ten hold 4% of the sample. The sequencing sample was made of blood. The source is a woman in her forties or fifties in good health.

V is TRBV29-1 and J is TRBJ2-1, with D hard to call. The CDR3 is 14 amino acids. Germline assignment: CDR1 SQVTM and CDR2 ANQGSEA. V shed 7 bases and J shed 0 bases, with 13 bases lying between them. The CDR3 protein is CSGDSPASYNEQFF. CDR3 sequence (DNA): TGCAGCGGTGACTCGCCCGCCTCCTACAATGAGCAGTTCTTC.

This chain uses TRBV6-1 with TRBJ1-1, with TRBD1 matching 8 bases. CDR1 and CDR2 from the germline V gene are MNHNS and SASEGT. V was clipped by 3 bases and J by 5 bases; unmatched bases: 5. This CDR3 has 14 amino acids. CDR3 loop: CASSEAGGWTEAFF. CDR3 DNA: TGTGCCAGCAGTGAGGCAGGGGGCTGGACTGAAGCTTTCTTT.

This clone was counted only a few times. The rearrangement joins TRBV25-1 to TRBJ1-1, with D possibly matching TRBD1 (5 bases). The germline gives CDR1 MGHDK, CDR2 SYGVNS. V was clipped by 6 bases and J by 8 bases, with 10 bases between them. The CDR3 is 11 amino acids. As DNA, the CDR3 is TGTGCCAGCAGCTTCGGGGCCGAAGCTTTCTTT. Its translation: CASSFGAEAFF.

The gene calls are TRBV29-1 and TRBJ1-5; TRBD1 aligns across 7 bases. V shed 6 bases and J 3 bases; nucleotides not matched to a gene: 2. Germline CDR1 is SQVTM and CDR2 is ANQGSEA. CDR3 length: 12 residues. The CDR3 sequence: CSVGTVNQPQHF. CDR3 DNA: TGCAGCGTGGGGACAGTCAATCAGCCCCAGCATTTT.

The V call is TRBV2, the J call TRBJ2-1; D possibly corresponds to TRBD1 (6 bases). Looked up from germline, CDR1 is SNHLY and CDR2 is FYNNEI. V was clipped by 6 bases and J by 4 bases, with 19 bases between them. The CDR3 is 16 amino acids. The CDR3 here is CASSPTLPTGYNEQFF. CDR3 nucleotide sequence: TGTGCCAGCAGCCCAACCCTCCCGACAGGTTACAATGAGCAGTTCTTC.

V is TRBV30 and J is TRBJ2-7; TRBD1 matches at 8 bases. The CDR3 totals 15 residues. With 2 bases clipped from V and 5 bases from J, the junction kept 11 bases outside the gene matches. CDR1 is GTSNPN, CDR2 SVGIG, per germline (reference sequence). CDR3 DNA sequence: TGTGCCTGGAGTCCGACCGGGACAGGACAGCACGAGCAGTACTTC. Protein: CAWSPTGTGQHEQYF.

J is TRBJ2-3 and V is TRBV14; D unresolved. The V end was cut by 5 bases, the J end by 10 bases, with 10 bases between. CDR3 length equals 11 residues. Germline CDR1 SGHDN, CDR2 FVKESK. The CDR3 coding sequence is TGTGCCAGCAGCGCCGGGTTAGCGCAGTATTTT. Its translation: CASSAGLAQYF. The variable domain in full, with the rest retrieved from reference TRBV14 and TRBJ2-3, is EAGVTQFPSHSVIEKGQTVTLRCDPISGHDNLYWYRRVMGKEIKFLLHFVKESKQDESGMPNNRFLAERTGGTYSTLKVQPAELEDSGVYFCASSAGLAQYFGPGTRLTVL.

This clone was counted a single time. CDR3 loop: CASSYGQAYEQYF. The DNA for the CDR3 is TGCGCCAGCAGCTATGGACAGGCCTACGAGCAGTACTTC. This sequence joins TRBV5-1 and TRBJ2-7, with 7 bases identical to TRBD1. Trimming at V came to 3 bases and at J to 2 bases, leaving 2 bases not matched to a gene. This CDR3 comprises 13 residues. The germline V gene encodes CDR1 SGHRS and CDR2 YFSETQ.

The chain employs TRBV2 and TRBJ1-1; D gene unclear. Per the germline V gene, CDR1 is SNHLY and CDR2 is FYNNEI. Trimming pared 0 bases from V and 4 bases from J, leaving 9 bases between. The CDR3 consists of 14 residues. The CDR3 region is CASSEAGRATEAFF. The CDR3 DNA is TGTGCCAGCAGTGAAGCGGGCCGAGCCACTGAAGCTTTCTTT.

Regarding this clone: The junction departs from the called germline gene at one end, perhaps through a read error. The chain employs TRBV7-7 and TRBJ2-2; unclear D gene. The CDR3 has 13 amino acids. Per germline, CDR1 SSHAT and CDR2 FNYEAQ (reference sequence). The CDR3 DNA reads TGTGCTAGCAGCTTCGTGGCGACCGGGGAGCTGTTTTTT. Protein sequence: CASSFVATGELFF.